This T cell receptor (beta chain) was sequenced during a study of CD8+CD57+ T cells in acquired aplastic anemia (dated by TCRdb to the late 2010s). Some background on the complete study: Extracted DNA from sorted CD4+ and CD8+ cells averaged approximately 3.4 ug, ranging from roughly 0.2 to 30 ug. An average of roughly 10 million reads for CD4+ cells and 12 million or so reads for CD8+ cells was obtained from healthy donor samples. The study at large found these results: Patients and healthy controls showed no significant difference in CD8+ Simpson's diversity (P=0.060). Approximately 27 CD8+ CDR3 sequences were found in both patients and controls but appeared to be highly expressed in patients and within the immunodominant clones of the patients.

Genomic DNA served as template for TCR beta VDJ combination and CDR3 sequence profiling. An Illumina HiSeq 2000 was used for TCR repertoire sequencing. As for how the authors treated the data: TRBV/TRBJ rearrangement plots, CDR3 size and DJ length profiles, and Simpson's diversity index were used to evaluate the repertoires. The most abundant DNA sequence in the deep sequencing data was taken as the immunodominant clone. CDR3 amino acid sequences were screened for sharing across subjects and compared with published repertoires and the VDJdb database. The public reads were reprocessed in TCRdb via fastp at Q25 and MiXCR, keeping in-frame beta chains. Every distinct CDR3 protein forms one entry, paired with its most common genes and DNA. In this record, the V and J calls reflect TCRdb's handling and not the investigators' own analysis. For this sample the table gives around 51,000 distinct CDR3 sequences, of which about 78% were detected only once. Clones ranked in the top ten supply about a third of the sample.

The study deep-sequenced TCR repertoires of sorted CD4+ and CD8+ blood T cells from severe aplastic anemia patients and healthy subjects. Ficoll-Paque density gradient centrifugation was used to isolate peripheral blood mononuclear cells. Before DNA extraction, CD4+ and CD8+ T cells were sorted by FACS or by magnetic beads. Concerning this clonotype: It has no known antigen specificity. The record has no base qualities; no much larger clone is one base away.

Sequenced input: sorted CD4+, CD8+, or CD8+CD57+ T cells (not recorded which) from PBMCs. This TCR was recovered from a human donor in good health, serving as a control.

The DNA sequence is as follows: TGCAGTGCTAGTTCCCGGGACATTGACTATGGCTACACCTTC. The translation is CSASSRDIDYGYTF. The chain links TRBV20-1 with TRBJ1-2; the D region possibly corresponds to TRBD1 (6 bases align). CDR3 length: 14 amino acids, cysteine to phenylalanine. Only CDR3 DNA remains: 42 bases, in frame from the first base. The CDR1 and CDR2 encoded by the germline V gene (reference sequence) are DFQATT and SNEGSKA. The germline ends are 14 bases apart after V is trimmed by 3 bases and J by 3 bases.